This T cell receptor (beta chain) appears in the sequencing data of a study of radiotherapy plus CTLA-4 blockade in lung cancer. Study findings and constraints: Best predicting response, reportedly, were early blood T cell clone dynamics, with interferon-beta.

Assay used: immunoSEQ multiplex PCR; TCRdb lists only in-frame clones, some missing. The data show tens of thousands of clones, roughly 85% seen once. A remark on this clone: No antigen is known for it.

J lost 13 bases, V lost 3 bases, and 14 bases had no gene match. The CDR3 runs 15 residues. Germline V lookup: CDR1 SGHNT, CDR2 YENEEA. This TCR was sampled from a human donor with non-small cell lung cancer who had stable disease on radiotherapy plus ipilimumab. The J gene is TRBJ2-1, the V gene TRBV11-3, with TRBD2 matching over 8 bases. The source material was peripheral blood, sampled from a patient treated with radiotherapy plus ipilimumab. The CDR3 sequence is CASSLGRGGLQRQFF. The CDR3 coding sequence is TGTGCCAGCAGCTTGGGCCGGGGGGGCCTCCAACGCCAGTTCTTC.